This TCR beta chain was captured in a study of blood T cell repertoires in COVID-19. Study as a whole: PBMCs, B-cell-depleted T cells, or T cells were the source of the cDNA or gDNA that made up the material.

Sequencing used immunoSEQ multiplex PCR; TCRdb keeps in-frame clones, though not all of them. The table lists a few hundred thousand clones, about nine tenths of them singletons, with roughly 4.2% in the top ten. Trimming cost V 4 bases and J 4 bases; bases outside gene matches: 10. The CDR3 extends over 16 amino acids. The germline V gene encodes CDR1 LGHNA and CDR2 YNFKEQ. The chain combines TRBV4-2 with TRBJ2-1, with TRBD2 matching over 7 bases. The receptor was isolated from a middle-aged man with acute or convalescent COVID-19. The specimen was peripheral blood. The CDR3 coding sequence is TGTGCCAGCAGCCCTGTACAGGTGGGGGGGTACAATGAGCAGTTCTTC. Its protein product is CASSPVQVGGYNEQFF.